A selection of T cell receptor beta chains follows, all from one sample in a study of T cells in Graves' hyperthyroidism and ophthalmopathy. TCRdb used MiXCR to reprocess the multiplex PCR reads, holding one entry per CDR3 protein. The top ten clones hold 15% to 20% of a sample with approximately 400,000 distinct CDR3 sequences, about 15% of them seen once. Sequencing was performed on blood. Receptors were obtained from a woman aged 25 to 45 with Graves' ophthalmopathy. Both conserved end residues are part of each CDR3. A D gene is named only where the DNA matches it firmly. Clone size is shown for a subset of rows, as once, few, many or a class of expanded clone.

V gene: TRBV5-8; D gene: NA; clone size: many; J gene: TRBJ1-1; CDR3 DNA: TGTGCCAGCAGCCCCGGGGGGGCTGAAGCTTTCTTT; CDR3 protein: CASSPGGAEAFF
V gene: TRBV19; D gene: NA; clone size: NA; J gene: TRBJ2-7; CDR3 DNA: TGTGCCAGTAGTATAACTGGGCAACAGTTCTACGAGCAGTACTTC; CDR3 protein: CASSITGQQFYEQYF
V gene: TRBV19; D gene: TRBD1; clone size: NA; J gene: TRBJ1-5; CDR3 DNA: TGTGCCAGTAAAAGGGGGCGAAATCAGCCCCAGCATTTT; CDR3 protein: CASKRGRNQPQHF
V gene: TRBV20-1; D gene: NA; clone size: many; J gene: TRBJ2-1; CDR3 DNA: TGCAGTGCTAAGAGCGGGACAGACAATGAGCAGTTCTTC; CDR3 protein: CSAKSGTDNEQFF
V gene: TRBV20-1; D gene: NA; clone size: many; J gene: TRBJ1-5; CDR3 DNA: TGCAGTGCTGACGGACAGTCCCAAGGTTATCAGCCCCAGCATTTT; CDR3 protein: CSADGQSQGYQPQHF
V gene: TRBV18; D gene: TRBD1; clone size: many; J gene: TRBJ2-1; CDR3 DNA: TGTGCCAGCTCACCTCGACAGGGGGGGAACAATGAGCAGTTCTTC; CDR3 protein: CASSPRQGGNNEQFF
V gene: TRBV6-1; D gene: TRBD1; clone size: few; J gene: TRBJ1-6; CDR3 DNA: TGTGCCAGCAGTGATTGGGACAGAACTCGCCGAAATTCACCCCTCCACTTT; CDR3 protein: CASSDWDRTRRNSPLHF
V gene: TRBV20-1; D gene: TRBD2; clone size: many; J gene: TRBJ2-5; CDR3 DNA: TGCAGTGCTAGAGAGGGACTAGCGAGCGAGACCCAGTACTTC; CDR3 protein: CSAREGLASETQYF
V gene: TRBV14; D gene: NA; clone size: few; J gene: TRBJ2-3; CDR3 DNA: TGTGCCAGCAGTCAAAAACAGGGTACAGATACGCAGTATTTT; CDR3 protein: CASSQKQGTDTQYF
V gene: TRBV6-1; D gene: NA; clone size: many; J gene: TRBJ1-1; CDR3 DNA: TGTGCCAGCAGTTCCGGGGGAGGTACTGAAGCTTTCTTT; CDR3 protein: CASSSGGGTEAFF
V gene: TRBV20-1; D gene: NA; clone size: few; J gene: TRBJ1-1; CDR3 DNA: TGCAGTCCCCTCAACCGGGACACCCAGAACACTGAAGCTTTCTTT; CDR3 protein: CSPLNRDTQNTEAFF
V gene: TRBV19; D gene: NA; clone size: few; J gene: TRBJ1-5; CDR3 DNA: TGTGCCAGTAGCCAAGGTCGGAAACCTAATCAGCCCCAGCATTTT; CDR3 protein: CASSQGRKPNQPQHF
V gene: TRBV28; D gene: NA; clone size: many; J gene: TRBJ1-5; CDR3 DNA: TGTGCCAGCGGGTGGGGGGGTCAGCCCCAGCATTTT; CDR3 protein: CASGWGGQPQHF
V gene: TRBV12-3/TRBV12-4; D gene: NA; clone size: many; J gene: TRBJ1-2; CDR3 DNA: TGTGCCAGCAGTCTCCCAGTTGGAGGGTATGAGGGCTACACCTTC; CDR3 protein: CASSLPVGGYEGYTF
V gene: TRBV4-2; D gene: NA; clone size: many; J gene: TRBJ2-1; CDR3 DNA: TGTGCCAGCAGCCAAGCATATGCGAAAGTCTCCTACAATGAGCAGTTCTTC; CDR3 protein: CASSQAYAKVSYNEQFF
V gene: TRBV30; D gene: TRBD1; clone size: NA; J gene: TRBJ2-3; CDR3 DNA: TGTGCCTGGAGTTCAACAGGGGGCAACACAGATACGCAGTATTTT; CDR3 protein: CAWSSTGGNTDTQYF
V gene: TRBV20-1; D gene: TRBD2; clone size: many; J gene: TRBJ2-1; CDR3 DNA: TGCAGTGCTAGAGATCAAGCGGGGGCTGGCAATGAGCAGTTCTTC; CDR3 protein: CSARDQAGAGNEQFF
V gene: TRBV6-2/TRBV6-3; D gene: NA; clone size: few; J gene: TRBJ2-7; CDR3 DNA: TGTGCCAGCACCGCGCGGGGAACCTACGAGCAGTACTTC; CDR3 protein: CASTARGTYEQYF
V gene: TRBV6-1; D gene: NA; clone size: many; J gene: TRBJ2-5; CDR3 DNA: TGTGCCAGCAGTCGAACTGGGCCCGGCGGGGAGACCCAGTACTTC; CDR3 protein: CASSRTGPGGETQYF
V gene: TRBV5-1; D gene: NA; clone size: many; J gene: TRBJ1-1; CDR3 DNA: TGCGCCAGCAGCTTTACAGCGAACACTGAAGCTTTCTTT; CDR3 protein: CASSFTANTEAFF
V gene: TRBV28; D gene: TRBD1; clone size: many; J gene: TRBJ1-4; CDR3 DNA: TGTGCCAGCAGTCCTCACTTACAGGGGTGGTCGGGCGAAAAACTGTTTTTT; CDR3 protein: CASSPHLQGWSGEKLFF
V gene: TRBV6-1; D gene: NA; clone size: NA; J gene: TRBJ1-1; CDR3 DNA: TGTGCCACACTCCTGCTTATGAACACTGAAGCTTTCTTT; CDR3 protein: CATLLLMNTEAFF
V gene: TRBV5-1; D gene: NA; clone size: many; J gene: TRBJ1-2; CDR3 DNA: TGCGCCAGCAGCTTGGGCAGTCAGGGGCTGAATGGCTACACCTTC; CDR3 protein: CASSLGSQGLNGYTF
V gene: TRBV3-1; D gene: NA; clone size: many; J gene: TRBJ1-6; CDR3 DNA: TGTGCCAGCAGCCAAATAACAGTCTTAAGGGGATCACCCCTCCACTTT; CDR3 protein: CASSQITVLRGSPLHF
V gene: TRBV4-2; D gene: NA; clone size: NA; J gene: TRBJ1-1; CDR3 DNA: TGTGCCAGCAGCCAAGAAGGAGGCCAGGTGAACACTGAAGCTTTCTTT; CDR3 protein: CASSQEGGQVNTEAFF
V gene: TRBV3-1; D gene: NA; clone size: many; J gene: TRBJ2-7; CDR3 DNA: TGTGCCAGCAGCCAAGACCATTACGAGCAGTACTTC; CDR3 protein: CASSQDHYEQYF
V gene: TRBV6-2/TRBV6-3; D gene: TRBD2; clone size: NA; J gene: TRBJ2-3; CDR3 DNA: TGTGCCAGTAGTTACCGTAGCGGGGGGGTGCGGTATGCAGATACGCAGTATTTT; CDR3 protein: CASSYRSGGVRYADTQYF
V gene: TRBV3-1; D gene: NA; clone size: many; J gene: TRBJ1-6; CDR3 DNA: TGTGCCAGCAGCCAAGAGGGGACACATTCACCCCTCCACTTT; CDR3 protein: CASSQEGTHSPLHF
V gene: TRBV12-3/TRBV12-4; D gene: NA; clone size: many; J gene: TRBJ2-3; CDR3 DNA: TGTGCCAGCAGTCCCGGCCCGTATAAAGGCGCAGATACGCAGTATTTT; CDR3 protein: CASSPGPYKGADTQYF
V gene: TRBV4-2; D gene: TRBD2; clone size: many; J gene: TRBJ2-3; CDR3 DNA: TGTGCCAGCAGCCAAGCAGTGGCTAGCGGGGTGGATACGCAGTATTTT; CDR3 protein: CASSQAVASGVDTQYF
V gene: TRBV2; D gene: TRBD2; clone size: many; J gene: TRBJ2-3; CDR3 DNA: TGTGCCAGCAGTGATACGAGCGGGGAGCAGTATTTT; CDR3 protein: CASSDTSGEQYF
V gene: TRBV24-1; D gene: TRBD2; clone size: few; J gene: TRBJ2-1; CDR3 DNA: TGTGCCACCAGTGGAACATTGGGGACTAGCGGGGGGGCCAATGAGCAGTTCTTC; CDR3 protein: CATSGTLGTSGGANEQFF
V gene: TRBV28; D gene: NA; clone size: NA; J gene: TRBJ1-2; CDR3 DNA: TGTGCCAGCAGTTTCTCGCAGGGCAGGGGTTTTAACTATGGCTACACCTTC; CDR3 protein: CASSFSQGRGFNYGYTF
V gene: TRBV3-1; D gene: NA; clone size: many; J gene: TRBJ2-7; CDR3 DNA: TGTGCCAGCAGCCAAGACAAGGGGGGCTACCTTAGCTCCTACGAGCAGTACTTC; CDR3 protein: CASSQDKGGYLSSYEQYF
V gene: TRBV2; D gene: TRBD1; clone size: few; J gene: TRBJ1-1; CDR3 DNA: TGTGCCGGCAGTAGGGACAGGGGCCCCGAAGCTTTCTTT; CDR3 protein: CAGSRDRGPEAFF
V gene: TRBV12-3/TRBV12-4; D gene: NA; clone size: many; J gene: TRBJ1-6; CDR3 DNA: TGTGCCAGCAGCTTAGAGGGTACGAATTCACCCCTCCACTTT; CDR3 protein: CASSLEGTNSPLHF
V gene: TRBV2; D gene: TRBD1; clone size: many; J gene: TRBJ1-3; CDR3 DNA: TGTGCCAGCAGTGAGGACAGGATAAGCTCTGGAAACACCATATATTTT; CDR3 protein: CASSEDRISSGNTIYF
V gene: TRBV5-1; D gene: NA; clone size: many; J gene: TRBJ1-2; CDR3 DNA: TGCGCCAGCAGCTTAACCAGAGGTTTTGGCTACACCTTC; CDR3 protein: CASSLTRGFGYTF
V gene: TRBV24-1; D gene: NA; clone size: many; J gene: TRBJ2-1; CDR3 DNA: TGTGCCACCAGTGCCTCTCTCTCCTACAATGAGCAGTTCTTC; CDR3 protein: CATSASLSYNEQFF
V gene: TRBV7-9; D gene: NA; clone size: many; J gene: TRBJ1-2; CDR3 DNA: TGTGCCAGCAGCTTGGGCAGCGCTTATGGCTACACCTTC; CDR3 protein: CASSLGSAYGYTF
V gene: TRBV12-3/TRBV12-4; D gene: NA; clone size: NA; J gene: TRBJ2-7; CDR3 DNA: TGTGCCAGCAGCCCCAGCGACAGGTCGAACTACGAGCAGTACTTC; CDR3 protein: CASSPSDRSNYEQYF
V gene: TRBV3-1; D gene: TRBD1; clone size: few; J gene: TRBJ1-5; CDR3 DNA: TGTGCCACCTGGACAGGCGGCAATAGCAATCAGCCCCAGCATTTT; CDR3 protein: CATWTGGNSNQPQHF
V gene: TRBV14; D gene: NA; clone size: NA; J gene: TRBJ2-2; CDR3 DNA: TGTGCCACCCACGCCCCCGGGGAGCTGTTTTTT; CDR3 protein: CATHAPGELFF
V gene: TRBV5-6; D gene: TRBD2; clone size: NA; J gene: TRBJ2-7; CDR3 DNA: TGTGCCAGCAGCTTAGGGACTACCGGCTCCTACGAGCAGTACTTC; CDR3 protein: CASSLGTTGSYEQYF
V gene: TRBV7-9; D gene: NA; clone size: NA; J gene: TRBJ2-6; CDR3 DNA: TGTGCCAGCAGCTTATCTGGCCTGGTGGGCAGAACTGGGGCCAACGTCCTGACTTTC; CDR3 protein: CASSLSGLVGRTGANVLTF
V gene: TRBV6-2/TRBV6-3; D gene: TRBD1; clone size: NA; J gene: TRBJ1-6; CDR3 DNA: TGTGCCAGCAGTTACTGGCAGACAGGGGGTAATTCACCCCTCCACTTT; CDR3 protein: CASSYWQTGGNSPLHF
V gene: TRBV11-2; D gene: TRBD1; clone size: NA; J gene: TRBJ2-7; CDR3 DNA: TGTGCCAGCAGCCGTGGACAGGGCTACGAGCAGCACTTC; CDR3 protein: CASSRGQGYEQHF
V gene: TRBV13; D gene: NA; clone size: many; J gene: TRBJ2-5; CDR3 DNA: TGTGCCAGCAGCGGAGGGGGGGGGCTCCAAGAGACCCAGTACTTC; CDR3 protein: CASSGGGGLQETQYF
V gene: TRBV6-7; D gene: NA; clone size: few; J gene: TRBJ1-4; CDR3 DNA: TGTGCCAGCCTTCACTCCCTGGACAGTCCGAATGAAAAACTGTTTTTT; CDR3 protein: CASLHSLDSPNEKLFF
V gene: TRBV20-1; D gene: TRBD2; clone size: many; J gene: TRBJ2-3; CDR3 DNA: TGCAGTGCTAGAGATGCAGCGGGGTTATACACAGATACGCAGTATTTT; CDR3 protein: CSARDAAGLYTDTQYF